This TCR beta chain was captured in a study of cytomegalovirus exposure and HLA in healthy donors. On the study more broadly: The same platform was used for the 100 to 150 validation repertoires and the roughly 640 first-cohort repertoires, a later analysis reported.

This table comes from immunoSEQ multiplex PCR, and its TCRdb copy is limited to in-frame clones, with some not included. The sample lists some 66,000 clones; 95% to 98% were seen once. Overall study findings and caveats: A few CMV-associated chains proved CMV antigen-specific in vitro. Subsequent analysis of the roughly 120 validation repertoires found a tendency for first-cohort TCR clusters to co-occur. It was reported that the classifier diagnosed cytomegalovirus status with high specificity and sensitivity in both the original and validation cohorts.

CDR3 size: 14 residues. V dropped 6 bases and J dropped 2 bases, with 14 bases sitting between them. Germline CDR1 and CDR2: MNHEY and SMNVEV (reference sequence). A remark on this clone: Its target is not known.

The chain is built from TRBV27 and TRBJ2-7; TRBD2 might be the D (7 bases). The TCR was taken from a woman aged 18-29 years in good health and CMV-seropositive. What was sequenced was PBMCs. CDR3 nucleotides: TGTGCCAGCAGGGAACGGGGGGCCGCCTACGAGCAGTACTTC. Translation gives CASRERGAAYEQYF.